This T cell receptor (beta chain) was found in a study of blood T cell repertoires in COVID-19. Generated by immunoSEQ multiplex PCR, the TCRdb table keeps only in-frame clones and is missing some. The sample lists about 88,000 clones; around 86% were seen once. Germline CDR1 and CDR2: SGHDT and YYEEEE. The CDR3 is made up of 13 amino acids. Trimming shortened V by 1 base and J by 0 bases, and 4 bases separated the two germline ends. V usage is TRBV5-6 and J usage is TRBJ1-1; D ambiguous. The receptor's source is a human donor in a cohort sampled during active COVID-19. The sequenced material came from peripheral blood. The CDR3 region is CASSLYLNTEAFF. CDR3 nucleotides: TGTGCCAGCAGCTTGTATCTGAACACTGAAGCTTTCTTT.